What follows is one T cell receptor beta chain and its context. These data originate in a study of blood T cell repertoires in COVID-19. Overall study context: The United States, Italy and Spain supplied acute and convalescent COVID-19 samples. Nucleic acid was either cDNA or gDNA, and it came from T cells, B-cell-depleted T cells, or PBMCs.

Sequencing was performed with immunoSEQ multiplex PCR; in TCRdb, only in-frame clones are kept and a portion is missing. This sample has 70,000 or so clones, with around 84% found just once. The receptor's source is a man aged 45-65 years with acute or convalescent COVID-19. Input material: peripheral blood.

The chain's CDR3 is CASSSPDRGEHEQYF. The CDR3 DNA follows: TGTGCCAGCAGTTCTCCGGACAGGGGTGAACACGAGCAGTACTTC. The genes are TRBV28 and TRBJ2-7; 9 bases are shared with TRBD1. Unmatched junction bases numbered 9, after V lost 4 bases and J lost 5 bases. The CDR3 spans 15 residues. Germline V gives CDR1 MDHEN, CDR2 SYDVKM. Full variable domain (rest looked up from reference TRBV28 and TRBJ2-7): DVKVTQSSRYLVKRTGEKVFLECVQDMDHENMFWYRQDPGLGLRLIYFSYDVKMKEKGDIPEGYSVSREKKERFSLILESASTNQTSMYLCASSSPDRGEHEQYFGPGTRLTVT.